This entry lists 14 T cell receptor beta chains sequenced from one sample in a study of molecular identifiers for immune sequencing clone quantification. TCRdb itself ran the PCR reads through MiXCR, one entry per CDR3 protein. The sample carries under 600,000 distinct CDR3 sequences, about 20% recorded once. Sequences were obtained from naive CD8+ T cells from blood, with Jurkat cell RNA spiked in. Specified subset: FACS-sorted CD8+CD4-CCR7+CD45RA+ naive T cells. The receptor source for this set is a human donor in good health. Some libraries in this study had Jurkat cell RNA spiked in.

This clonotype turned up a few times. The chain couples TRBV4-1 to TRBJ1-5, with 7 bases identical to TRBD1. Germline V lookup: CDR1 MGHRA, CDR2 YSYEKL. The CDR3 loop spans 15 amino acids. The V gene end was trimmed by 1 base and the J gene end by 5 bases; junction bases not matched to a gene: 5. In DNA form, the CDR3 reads TGCGCCAGCAGCCAAGCCCGGGACAGCTATCAGCCCCAGCATTTT. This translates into CASSQARDSYQPQHF.

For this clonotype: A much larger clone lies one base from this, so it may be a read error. The CDR3 DNA sequence: TGTGCCAGCAGCCATGGAAATATTATTCAGTCCCAGCATTTT. This sequence encodes CASSHGNIIQSQHF. This chain joins TRBV7-9 and TRBJ1-5, with D unclear. This CDR3 has 14 residues. Germline V lookup: CDR1 SEHNR, CDR2 FQNEAQ (reference sequence).

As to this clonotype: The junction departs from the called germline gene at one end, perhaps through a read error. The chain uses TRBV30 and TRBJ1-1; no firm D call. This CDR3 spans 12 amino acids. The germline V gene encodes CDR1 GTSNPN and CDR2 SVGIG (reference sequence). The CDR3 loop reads CAWSVWNSEAFF. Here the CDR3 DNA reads TGTGCCTGGAGTGTATGGAACAGTGAAGCTTTCTTT.

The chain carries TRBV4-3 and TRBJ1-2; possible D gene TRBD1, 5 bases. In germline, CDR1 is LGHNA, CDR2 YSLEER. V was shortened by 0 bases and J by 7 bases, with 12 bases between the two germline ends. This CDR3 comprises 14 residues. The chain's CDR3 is CASSQDRGPGGYTF. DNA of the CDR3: TGCGCCAGCAGCCAAGATAGGGGACCCGGTGGCTACACCTTC.

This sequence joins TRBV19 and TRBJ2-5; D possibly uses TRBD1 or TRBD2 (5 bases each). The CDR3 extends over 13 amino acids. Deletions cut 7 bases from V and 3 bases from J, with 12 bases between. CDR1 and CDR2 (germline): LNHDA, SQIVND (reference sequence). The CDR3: CASMLRGEETQYF. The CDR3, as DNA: TGTGCCAGTATGTTGAGAGGGGAAGAGACCCAGTACTTC.

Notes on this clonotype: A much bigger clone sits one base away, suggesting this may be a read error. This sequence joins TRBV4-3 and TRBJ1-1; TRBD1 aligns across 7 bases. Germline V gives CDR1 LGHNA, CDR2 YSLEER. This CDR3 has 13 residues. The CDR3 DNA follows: TGCGCCAGCAGCCAGAACAGGGGCACTGAAGCTCTCTTT. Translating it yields CASSQNRGTEALF.

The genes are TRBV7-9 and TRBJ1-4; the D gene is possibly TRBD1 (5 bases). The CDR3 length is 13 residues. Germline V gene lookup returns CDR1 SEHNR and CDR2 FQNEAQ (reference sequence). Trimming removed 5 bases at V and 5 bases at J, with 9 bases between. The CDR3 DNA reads TGTGCCAGCAGCCCCCAGGGAAATGAAAAACTGTTTTTT. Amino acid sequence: CASSPQGNEKLFF.

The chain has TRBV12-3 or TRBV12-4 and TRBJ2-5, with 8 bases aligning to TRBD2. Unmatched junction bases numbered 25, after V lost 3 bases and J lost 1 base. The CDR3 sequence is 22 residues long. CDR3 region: CASSFRLALAGGGATFQETQYF. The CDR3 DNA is TGTGCCAGCAGTTTTAGACTAGCGTTAGCCGGAGGGGGGGCGACATTCCAAGAGACCCAGTACTTC.

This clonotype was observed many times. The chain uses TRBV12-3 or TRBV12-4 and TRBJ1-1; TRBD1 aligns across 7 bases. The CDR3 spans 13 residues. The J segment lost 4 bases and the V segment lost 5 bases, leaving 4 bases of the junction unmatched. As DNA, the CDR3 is TGTGCCAGCAGTAGGGGGACAGTCACTGAAGCTTTCTTT. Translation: CASSRGTVTEAFF.

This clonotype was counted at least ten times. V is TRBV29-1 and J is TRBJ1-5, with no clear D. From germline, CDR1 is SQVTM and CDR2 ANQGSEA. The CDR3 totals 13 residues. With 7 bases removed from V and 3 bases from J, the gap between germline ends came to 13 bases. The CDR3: CSAAVSLNQPQHF. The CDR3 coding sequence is TGCAGCGCCGCAGTTTCCCTCAATCAGCCCCAGCATTTT.

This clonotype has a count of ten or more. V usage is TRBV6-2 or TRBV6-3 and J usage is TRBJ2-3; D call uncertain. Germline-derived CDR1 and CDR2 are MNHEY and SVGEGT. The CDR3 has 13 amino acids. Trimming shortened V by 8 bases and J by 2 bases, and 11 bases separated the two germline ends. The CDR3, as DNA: TGTGCCAGCCTCGGTCCTACCACAGATACGCAGTATTTT. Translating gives CASLGPTTDTQYF.

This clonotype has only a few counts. For the CDR3, the DNA is TGTGCCAGCAGCTTAGTCATAGGGACAGGGCTTTACGAGCAGTACTTC. This translates into CASSLVIGTGLYEQYF. The genes are TRBV7-9 and TRBJ2-7, with 9 bases lining up with TRBD1. From germline, CDR1 is SEHNR and CDR2 FQNEAQ (reference sequence). V lost 1 base, J lost 4 bases, and 8 bases stayed unmatched. This CDR3 has 16 amino acids.

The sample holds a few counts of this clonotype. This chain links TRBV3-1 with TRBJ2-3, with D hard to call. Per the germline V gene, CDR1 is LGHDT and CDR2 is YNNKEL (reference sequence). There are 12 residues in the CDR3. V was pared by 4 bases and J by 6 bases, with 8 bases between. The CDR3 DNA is TGTGCCAGCAGCCCCCCCGACGATACGCAGTATTTT. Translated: CASSPPDDTQYF.

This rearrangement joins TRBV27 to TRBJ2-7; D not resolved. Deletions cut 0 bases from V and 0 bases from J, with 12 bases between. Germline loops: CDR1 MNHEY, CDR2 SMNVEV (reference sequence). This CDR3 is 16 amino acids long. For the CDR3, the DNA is TGTGCCAGCAGTTTATCGGCCGGCGGCCTCTCCTACGAGCAGTACTTC. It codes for CASSLSAGGLSYEQYF.